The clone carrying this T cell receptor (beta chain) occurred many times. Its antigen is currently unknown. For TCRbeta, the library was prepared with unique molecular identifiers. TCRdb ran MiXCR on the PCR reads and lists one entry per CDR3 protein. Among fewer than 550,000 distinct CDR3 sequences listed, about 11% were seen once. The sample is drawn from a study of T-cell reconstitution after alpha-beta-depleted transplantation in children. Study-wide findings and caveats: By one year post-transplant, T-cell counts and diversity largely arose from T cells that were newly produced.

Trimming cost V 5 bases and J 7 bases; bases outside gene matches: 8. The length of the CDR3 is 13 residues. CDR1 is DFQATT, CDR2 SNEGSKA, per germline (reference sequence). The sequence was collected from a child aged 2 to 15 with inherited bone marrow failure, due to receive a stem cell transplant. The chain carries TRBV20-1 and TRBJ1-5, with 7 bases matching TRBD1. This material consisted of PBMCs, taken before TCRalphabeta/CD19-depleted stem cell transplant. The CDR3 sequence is CSAEQGWGQPQHF. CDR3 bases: TGCAGTGCTGAACAGGGGTGGGGGCAGCCCCAGCATTTT.